Described below is a single T cell receptor beta chain sequence and its context. This clonotype occurred many times. No antigen is known for it. The record has no base qualities; no much larger clone is one base away. Instrument on record: Illumina HiSeq 1500. TCRdb cleaned the public reads at Q25 with fastp, built clones with MiXCR and kept in-frame beta chains. All rows with the same CDR3 protein become a single entry with the most common DNA and genes. The sample table records about 680,000 distinct CDR3 sequences; roughly 24% of these occur just once. The ten top clones hold approximately 8.2% of the sample. The data derive from a study of T cell repertoires in cytomegalovirus infection (dated by TCRdb to about 2019). Looking at the study overall: Donor HLA type was relevant to the analysis, as public TCR beta signatures indicated carriage of CMV infection together with the matching HLA type. General study outcomes and caveats: Cumulative frequency of public TCR beta family members discriminated carriers of CMV infection plus the relevant HLA type in this cohort and an independent approximately 400-donor cohort. In the ex vivo response, HLA-C-restricted CMV-specific TCR beta clonotypes were dominant, and in two of eight donors the single most frequent clonotype came from this HLA-C-restricted group.

This TCR was sampled from a human donor in good health (CMV status not recorded). Some clones in this sample may be carry-over from other donors' samples. Material: CD8+ T cells from PBMCs.

The CDR3 here reads CASSEFAPNTEAFF. The DNA sequence follows: TGTGCCAGCAGCGAGTTTGCCCCGAACACTGAAGCTTTCTTT. The rearranged segments are TRBV7-2 and TRBJ1-1, with no confident D gene call. Per the germline V gene, SGHTA is the CDR1 and FQGNSA is the CDR2. Including cysteine and phenylalanine, the CDR3 has 14 amino acids. Solely the CDR3 DNA is kept, with 42 bases framed from the first base. Trimming at the junction amounts to 5 bases on V and 1 base on J, and the germline ends lie 11 bases apart.